These T cell receptor beta chains were read from a single sample in a study of blood T cell repertoires in COVID-19. The repertoire was sequenced with immunoSEQ multiplex PCR; TCRdb's copy has only in-frame clones and lacks some. The data hold 30,000 to 40,000 clones, with around four fifths observed a single time. The sample comprised peripheral blood. These receptors came from a man aged 50-59 years with active COVID-19. The CDR3 runs from the conserved cysteine through the conserved F or W. D genes are given only for firm matches. Clone sizes are given selectively: once, few, many, or a class where the clone is expanded.

cdr3_nt cdr3_aa d_call v_call clone_size j_call
TGTGCCAGCAGTTCCCGGACTCCCCGGACCCAGTACTTC CASSSRTPRTQYF NA TRBV27 once TRBJ2-5
TGTGCCAGCAGCGCGCCGAGGGGGAGCCAGTACTTC CASSAPRGSQYF NA TRBV5-6 NA TRBJ2-5
TGTGCCAGCAGCCCGACAGGGGACATGAACACTGAAGCTTTCTTT CASSPTGDMNTEAFF TRBD1 TRBV6-5 few TRBJ1-1
TGTGCCAGCAGTTCCACCGTGGCCGTCACAGATACGCAGTATTTT CASSSTVAVTDTQYF NA TRBV27 NA TRBJ2-3
TGTGCCAGCACCATCGGGGGGGCTGGCTACACCTTC CASTIGGAGYTF NA TRBV28 NA TRBJ1-2
TGTGCCAGCAGCTTAGGAGGGGGCGGATCAGGAGCTTTCTTT CASSLGGGGSGAFF TRBD1 TRBV7-9 NA TRBJ1-1
TGTGCCACCAGCAGGACTAGCGAGGCTTACGAGCAGTACTTC CATSRTSEAYEQYF TRBD2 TRBV15 NA TRBJ2-7
TGTGCCAGCAGCACCGGGGTGCGCACAGATACGCAGTATTTT CASSTGVRTDTQYF NA TRBV6-5 NA TRBJ2-3
TGTGCCAGCAGCCAGGCGTTCAGGGGCTATGGCTACACCTTC CASSQAFRGYGYTF NA TRBV13 NA TRBJ1-2
TGTGCCAGCAGTCCGAGTAACTATGGCTACACCTTC CASSPSNYGYTF NA TRBV9 NA TRBJ1-2
TGTGCCAGCAGCTCAGCGAGTGCCCAAGAGACCCAGTACTTC CASSSASAQETQYF NA TRBV7-9 NA TRBJ2-5
TGTGCCACCAGCAGAGATTCGGGGGGCGACTACACCTTC CATSRDSGGDYTF NA TRBV15 NA TRBJ1-2
TGTGCCAGCAGGGAGCGGTTTTCCTCTGGAAACACCATATATTTT CASRERFSSGNTIYF NA TRBV6-5 NA TRBJ1-3
TGTGCCAGCAGCTCTACAGGGGGATCTGGGGCCAACGTCCTGACTTTC CASSSTGGSGANVLTF TRBD1 TRBV7-9 NA TRBJ2-6
TGTGCCAGCCGGCCTTGGGACAGGGGCACCGGGGAGCTGTTTTTT CASRPWDRGTGELFF TRBD1 TRBV28 NA TRBJ2-2
TGTGCCAGCTCACCCTTTACAGCCCAGATGAACACTGAAGCTTTCTTT CASSPFTAQMNTEAFF NA TRBV18 few TRBJ1-1
TGTGCCAGCAGTTTAGGCGAGCGGGGCTACGAGCAGTACTTC CASSLGERGYEQYF TRBD2 TRBV27 NA TRBJ2-7